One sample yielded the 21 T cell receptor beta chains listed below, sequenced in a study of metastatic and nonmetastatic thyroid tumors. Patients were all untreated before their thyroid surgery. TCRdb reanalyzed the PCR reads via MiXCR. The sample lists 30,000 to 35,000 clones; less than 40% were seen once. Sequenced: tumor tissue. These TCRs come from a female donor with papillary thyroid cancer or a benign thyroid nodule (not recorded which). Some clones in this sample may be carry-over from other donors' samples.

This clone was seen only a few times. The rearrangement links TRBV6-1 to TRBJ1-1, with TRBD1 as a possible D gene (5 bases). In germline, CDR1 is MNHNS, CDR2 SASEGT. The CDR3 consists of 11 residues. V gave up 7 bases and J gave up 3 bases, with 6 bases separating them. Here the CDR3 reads CASMGHTEAFF. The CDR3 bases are TGTGCCAGCATGGGGCACACTGAAGCTTTCTTT.

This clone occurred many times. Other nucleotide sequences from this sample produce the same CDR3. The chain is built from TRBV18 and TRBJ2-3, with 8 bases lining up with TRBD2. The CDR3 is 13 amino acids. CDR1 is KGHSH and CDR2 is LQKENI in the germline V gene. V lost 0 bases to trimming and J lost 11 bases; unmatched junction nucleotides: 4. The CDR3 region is CASSPPASGLQYF. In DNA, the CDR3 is TGTGCCAGCTCACCACCGGCTAGCGGGCTGCAGTATTTT.

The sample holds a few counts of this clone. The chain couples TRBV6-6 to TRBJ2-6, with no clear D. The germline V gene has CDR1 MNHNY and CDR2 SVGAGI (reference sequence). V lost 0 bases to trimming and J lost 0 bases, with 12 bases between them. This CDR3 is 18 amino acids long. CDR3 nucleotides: TGTGCCAGCAGTTACTCGGCAACGGGTAGCTCTGGGGCCAACGTCCTGACTTTC. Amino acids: CASSYSATGSSGANVLTF.

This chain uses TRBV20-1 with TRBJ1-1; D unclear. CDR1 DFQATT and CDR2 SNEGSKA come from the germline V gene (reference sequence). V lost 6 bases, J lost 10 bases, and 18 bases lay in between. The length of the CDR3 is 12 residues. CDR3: CSANTPHRGAFF. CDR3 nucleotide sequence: TGCAGTGCCAACACCCCGCATAGAGGAGCTTTCTTT.

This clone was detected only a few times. The CDR3 coding sequence is TGTGCCAGCAGCTCCCCCCGGGACAGGGCGTCCTACGAGCAGTACTTC. It translates to CASSSPRDRASYEQYF. The genes are TRBV28 and TRBJ2-7; 9 bases are shared with TRBD1. From germline, CDR1 is MDHEN and CDR2 SYDVKM. The J segment lost 1 base and the V segment lost 6 bases, leaving 10 bases of the junction unmatched. This CDR3 is 16 amino acids long. The full variable domain, completed using reference TRBV28 and TRBJ2-7, is DVKVTQSSRYLVKRTGEKVFLECVQDMDHENMFWYRQDPGLGLRLIYFSYDVKMKEKGDIPEGYSVSREKKERFSLILESASTNQTSMYLCASSSPRDRASYEQYFGPGTRLTVT.

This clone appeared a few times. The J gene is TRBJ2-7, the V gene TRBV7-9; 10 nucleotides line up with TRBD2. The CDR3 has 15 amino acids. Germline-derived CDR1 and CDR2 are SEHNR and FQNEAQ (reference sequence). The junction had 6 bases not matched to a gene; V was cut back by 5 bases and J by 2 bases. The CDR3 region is CASSVRAGGPYEQYF. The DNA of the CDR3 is TGTGCCAGCAGCGTTCGAGCGGGAGGGCCCTACGAGCAGTACTTC. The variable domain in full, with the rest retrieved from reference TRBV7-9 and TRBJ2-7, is DTGVSQNPRHKITKRGQNVTFRCDPISEHNRLYWYRQTLGQGPEFLTYFQNEAQLEKSRLLSDRFSAERPKGSFSTLEIQRTEQGDSAMYLCASSVRAGGPYEQYFGPGTRLTVT.

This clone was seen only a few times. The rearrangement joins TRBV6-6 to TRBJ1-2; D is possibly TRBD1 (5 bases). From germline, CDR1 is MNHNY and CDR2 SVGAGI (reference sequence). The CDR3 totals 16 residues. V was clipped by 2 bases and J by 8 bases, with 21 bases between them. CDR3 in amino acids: CASSYGGGTADLGYTF. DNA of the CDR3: TGTGCCAGCAGTTACGGGGGGGGGACCGCCGACCTCGGCTACACCTTC.

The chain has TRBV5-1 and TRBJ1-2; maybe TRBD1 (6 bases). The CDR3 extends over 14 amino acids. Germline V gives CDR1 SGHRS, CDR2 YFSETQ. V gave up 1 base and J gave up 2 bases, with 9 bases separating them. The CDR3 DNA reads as TGCGCCAGCAGCTTGTCGGACAGCAACTATGGCTACACCTTC. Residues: CASSLSDSNYGYTF.

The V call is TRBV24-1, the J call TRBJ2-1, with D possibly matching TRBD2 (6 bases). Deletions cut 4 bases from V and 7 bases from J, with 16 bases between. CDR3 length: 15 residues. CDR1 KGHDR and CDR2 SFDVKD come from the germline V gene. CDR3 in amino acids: CATSDLGGAENEQFF. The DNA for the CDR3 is TGTGCCACCAGTGACCTCGGAGGGGCTGAGAATGAGCAGTTCTTC.

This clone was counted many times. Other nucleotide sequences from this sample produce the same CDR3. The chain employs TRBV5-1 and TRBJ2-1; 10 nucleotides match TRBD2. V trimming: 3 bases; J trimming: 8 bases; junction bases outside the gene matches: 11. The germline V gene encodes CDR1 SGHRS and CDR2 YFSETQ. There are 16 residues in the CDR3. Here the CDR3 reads CASSWGPAGGRDEQFF. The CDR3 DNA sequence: TGCGCCAGCAGCTGGGGGCCAGCGGGAGGGAGAGATGAGCAGTTCTTC. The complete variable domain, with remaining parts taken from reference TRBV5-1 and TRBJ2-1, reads KAGVTQTPRYLIKTRGQQVTLSCSPISGHRSVSWYQQTPGQGLQFLFEYFSETQRNKGNFPGRFSGRQFSNSRSEMNVSTLELGDSALYLCASSWGPAGGRDEQFFGPGTRLTVL.

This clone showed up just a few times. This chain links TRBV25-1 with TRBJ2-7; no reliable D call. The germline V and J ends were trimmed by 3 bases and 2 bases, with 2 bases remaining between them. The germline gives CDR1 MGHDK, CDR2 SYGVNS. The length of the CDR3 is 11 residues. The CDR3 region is CASSDTYEQYF. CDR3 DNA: TGTGCCAGCAGTGACACCTACGAGCAGTACTTC.

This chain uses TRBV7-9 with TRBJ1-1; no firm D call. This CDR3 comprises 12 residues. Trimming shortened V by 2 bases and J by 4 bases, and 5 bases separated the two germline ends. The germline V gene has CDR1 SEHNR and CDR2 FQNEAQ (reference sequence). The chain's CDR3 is CASSLSGTEAFF. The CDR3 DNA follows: TGTGCCAGCAGCTTATCTGGCACTGAAGCTTTCTTT.

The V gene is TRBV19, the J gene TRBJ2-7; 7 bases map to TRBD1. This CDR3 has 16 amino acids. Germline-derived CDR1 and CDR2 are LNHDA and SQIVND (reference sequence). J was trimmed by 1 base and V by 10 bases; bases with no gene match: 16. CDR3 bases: TGTGCCACCTCAATTTCCGGGACAGCTAAATCCTACGAGCAGTACTTC. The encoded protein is CATSISGTAKSYEQYF.

The CDR3 sequence: CASSFSGTEGYGYTF. The CDR3 DNA sequence: TGTGCCAGCAGCTTTTCCGGGACGGAGGGTTATGGCTACACCTTC. The chain links TRBV11-2 to TRBJ1-2; D may be TRBD1 (5 bases). The CDR3 loop spans 15 amino acids. V was clipped by 3 bases and J by 5 bases, with 16 bases between them. Looked up from germline, CDR1 is SGHAT and CDR2 is FQNNGV.

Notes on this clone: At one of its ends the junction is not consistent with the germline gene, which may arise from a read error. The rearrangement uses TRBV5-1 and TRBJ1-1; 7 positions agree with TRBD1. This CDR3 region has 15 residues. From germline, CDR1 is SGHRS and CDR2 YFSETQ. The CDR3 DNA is TGCGCCAGCAGCTACGTCGGGACAGTGAACATTGAAGCTTCCTTT. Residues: CASSYVGTVNIEASF.

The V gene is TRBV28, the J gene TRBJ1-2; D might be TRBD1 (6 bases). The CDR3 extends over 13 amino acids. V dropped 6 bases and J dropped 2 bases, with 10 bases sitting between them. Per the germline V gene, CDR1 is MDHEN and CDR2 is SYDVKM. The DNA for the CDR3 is TGTGCCAGCAGACCCCAGGGGAACTATGGCTACACCTTC. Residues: CASRPQGNYGYTF.

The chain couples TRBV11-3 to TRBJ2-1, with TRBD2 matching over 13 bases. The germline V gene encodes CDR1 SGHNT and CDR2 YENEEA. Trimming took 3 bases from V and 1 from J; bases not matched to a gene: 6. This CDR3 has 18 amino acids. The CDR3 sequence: CASSFGTSGNRSYNEQFF. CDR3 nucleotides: TGTGCCAGCAGCTTCGGGACTAGCGGGAATAGGTCCTACAATGAGCAGTTCTTC.

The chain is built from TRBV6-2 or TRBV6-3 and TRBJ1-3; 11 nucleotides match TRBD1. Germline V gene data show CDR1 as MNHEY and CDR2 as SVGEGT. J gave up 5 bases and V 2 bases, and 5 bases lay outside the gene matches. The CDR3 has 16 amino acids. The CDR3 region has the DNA TGTGCCAGCAGTTACATCGGGACAGGGGGAAGAAACACCATATATTTT. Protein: CASSYIGTGGRNTIYF.

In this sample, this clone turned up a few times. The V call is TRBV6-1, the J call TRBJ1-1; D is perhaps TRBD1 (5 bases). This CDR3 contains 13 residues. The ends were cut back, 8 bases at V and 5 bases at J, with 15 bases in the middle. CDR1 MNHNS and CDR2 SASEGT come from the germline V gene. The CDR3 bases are TGTGCCAGCCAAAGGGGTTCGGAGACTGAAGCTTTCTTT. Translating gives CASQRGSETEAFF.

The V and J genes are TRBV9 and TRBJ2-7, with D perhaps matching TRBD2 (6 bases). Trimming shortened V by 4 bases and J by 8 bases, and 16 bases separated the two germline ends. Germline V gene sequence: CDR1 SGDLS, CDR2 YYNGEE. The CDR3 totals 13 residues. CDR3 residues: CASSRAPRGKQYF. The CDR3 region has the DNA TGTGCCAGCAGCCGCGCCCCCCGCGGGAAGCAGTACTTC. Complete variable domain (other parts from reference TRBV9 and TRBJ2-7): DSGVTQTPKHLITATGQRVTLRCSPRSGDLSVYWYQQSLDQGLQFLIQYYNGEERAKGNILERFSAQQFPDLHSELNLSSLELGDSALYFCASSRAPRGKQYFGPGTRLTVT.

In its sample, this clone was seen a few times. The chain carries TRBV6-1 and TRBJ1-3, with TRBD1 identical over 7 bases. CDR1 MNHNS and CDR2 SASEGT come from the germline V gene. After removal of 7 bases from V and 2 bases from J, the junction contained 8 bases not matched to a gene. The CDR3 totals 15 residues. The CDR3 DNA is TGTGCCAGCAAGAGCCCACAGGGGCCTGGAAACACCATATATTTT. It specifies CASKSPQGPGNTIYF.